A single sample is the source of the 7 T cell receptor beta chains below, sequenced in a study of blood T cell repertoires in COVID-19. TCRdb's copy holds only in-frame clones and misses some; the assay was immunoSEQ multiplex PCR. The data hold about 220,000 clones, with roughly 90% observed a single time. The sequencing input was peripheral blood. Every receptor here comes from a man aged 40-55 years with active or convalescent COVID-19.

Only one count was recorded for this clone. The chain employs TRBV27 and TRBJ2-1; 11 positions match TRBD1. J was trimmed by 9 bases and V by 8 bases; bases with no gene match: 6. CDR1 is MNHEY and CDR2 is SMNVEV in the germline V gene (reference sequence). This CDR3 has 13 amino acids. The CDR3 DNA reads TGTGCCAGCTCCTGGACAGGGGGCAGTGAGCAGTTCTTC. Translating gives CASSWTGGSEQFF.

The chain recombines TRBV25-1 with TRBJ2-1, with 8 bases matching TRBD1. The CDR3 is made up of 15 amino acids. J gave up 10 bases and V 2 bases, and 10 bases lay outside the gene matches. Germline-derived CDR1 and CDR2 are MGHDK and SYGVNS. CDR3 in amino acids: CASSEDPQGATEQFF. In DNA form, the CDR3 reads TGTGCCAGCAGTGAAGACCCCCAGGGGGCAACCGAGCAGTTCTTC.

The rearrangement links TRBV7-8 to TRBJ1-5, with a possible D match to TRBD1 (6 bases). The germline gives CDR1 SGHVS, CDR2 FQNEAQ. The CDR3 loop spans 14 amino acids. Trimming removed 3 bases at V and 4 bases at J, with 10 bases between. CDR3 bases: TGTGCCAGCAGCTTTTTCCAGGGGAATCAGCCCCAGCATTTT. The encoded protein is CASSFFQGNQPQHF.

The CDR3 region has the DNA TGTGCCTGGAGTGTACTGACAGCAAATCAGCCCCAGCATTTT. This codes for CAWSVLTANQPQHF. This chain uses TRBV30 with TRBJ1-5, with D possibly matching TRBD1 (5 bases). From germline, CDR1 is GTSNPN and CDR2 SVGIG (reference sequence). V shed 0 bases and J shed 4 bases, with 10 bases lying between them. This CDR3 has 14 residues.

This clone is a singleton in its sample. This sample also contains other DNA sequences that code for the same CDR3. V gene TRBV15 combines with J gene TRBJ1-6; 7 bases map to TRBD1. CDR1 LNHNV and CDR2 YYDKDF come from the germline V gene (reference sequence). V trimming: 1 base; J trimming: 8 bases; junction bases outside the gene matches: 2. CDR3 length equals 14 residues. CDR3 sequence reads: CATSRGQGYSPLHF. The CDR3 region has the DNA TGTGCCACCAGCAGAGGACAGGGATATTCACCCCTCCACTTT.

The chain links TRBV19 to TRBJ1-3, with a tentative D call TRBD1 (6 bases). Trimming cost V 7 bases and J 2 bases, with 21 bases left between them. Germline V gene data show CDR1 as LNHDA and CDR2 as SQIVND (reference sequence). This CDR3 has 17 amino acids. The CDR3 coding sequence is TGTGCCAGTACTCCCCTCAAGCGGGGGACAACTGGAAACACCATATATTTT. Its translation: CASTPLKRGTTGNTIYF.

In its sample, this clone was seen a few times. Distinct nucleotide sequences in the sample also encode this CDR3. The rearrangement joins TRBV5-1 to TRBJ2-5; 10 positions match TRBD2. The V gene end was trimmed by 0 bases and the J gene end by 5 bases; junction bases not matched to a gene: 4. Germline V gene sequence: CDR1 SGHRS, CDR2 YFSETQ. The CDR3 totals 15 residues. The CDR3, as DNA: TGCGCCAGCAGCTTGGCCGGGACTAGCGAGGAGACCCAGTACTTC. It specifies CASSLAGTSEETQYF. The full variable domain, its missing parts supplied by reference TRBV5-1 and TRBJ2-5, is KAGVTQTPRYLIKTRGQQVTLSCSPISGHRSVSWYQQTPGQGLQFLFEYFSETQRNKGNFPGRFSGRQFSNSRSEMNVSTLELGDSALYLCASSLAGTSEETQYFGPGTRLLVL.